A selection of T cell receptor beta chains follows, all from one sample in a study of blood T cell repertoires in COVID-19. Produced via immunoSEQ multiplex PCR; TCRdb's table is partial and in-frame only. Of about 160,000 clones listed, roughly 82% are singletons. Sequencing used peripheral blood. The source of these receptors is a woman in her 40s with COVID-19, enrolled during active disease. CDR3s include the opening cysteine and the closing phenylalanine or tryptophan. The D gene is left open where the match is weak. The size entry is marked missing in some rows and otherwise reads once, few, many or a size class.

13 | NA | TRBJ2-7 | NA | TRBV3-1/TRBV3-2 | CASSQLGVHEQYF | TGTGCCAGCAGCCAGCTCGGGGTGCACGAGCAGTACTTC
12 | NA | TRBJ2-3 | NA | TRBV5-6 | CASSFGTRTQYF | TGTGCCAGCAGCTTTGGGACTCGTACGCAGTATTTT
14 | NA | TRBJ1-1 | TRBD1 | TRBV6-5 | CASIRTGGWTEAFF | TGTGCCAGCATCAGGACAGGGGGCTGGACTGAAGCTTTCTTT
16 | once | TRBJ2-1 | TRBD2 | TRBV24-1 | CATSPRGLAGAIEQFF | TGTGCCACCAGTCCGAGGGGACTAGCGGGAGCCATTGAGCAGTTCTTC
13 | NA | TRBJ2-4 | TRBD2 | TRBV27 | CASSFGRGDIQYF | TGTGCCAGCAGTTTCGGCCGGGGGGACATTCAGTACTTC
14 | NA | TRBJ1-1 | NA | TRBV2 | CASSVRAGDTEAFF | TGTGCCAGCAGTGTAAGGGCCGGGGACACTGAAGCTTTCTTT
13 | NA | TRBJ1-2 | NA | TRBV11-1 | CASSFKGSEGYTF | TGTGCCAGCAGCTTCAAGGGGTCGGAAGGCTACACCTTC
16 | NA | TRBJ2-1 | TRBD2 | TRBV15 | CATAGLAGGPTYEQFF | TGTGCCACCGCCGGACTAGCGGGAGGACCTACGTATGAGCAGTTCTTC
16 | NA | TRBJ2-1 | TRBD2 | TRBV4-1 | CASSQTGGRSYNEQFF | TGCGCCAGCAGCCAAACGGGAGGGAGGTCCTACAATGAGCAGTTCTTC
13 | NA | TRBJ1-2 | NA | TRBV18 | CASSPRTEDGYTF | TGTGCCAGCTCACCCCGGACAGAGGATGGCTACACCTTC
19 | NA | TRBJ2-1 | NA | TRBV11-3 | CASSLDERITFSSYNEQFF | TGTGCCAGCAGCTTAGATGAGCGGATTACCTTTAGCTCCTACAATGAGCAGTTCTTC
16 | NA | TRBJ2-7 | TRBD1 | TRBV24-1 | CATSDHGQGQGSEQYF | TGTGCCACCAGTGATCACGGACAGGGGCAAGGGAGCGAGCAGTACTTC
15 | NA | TRBJ2-1 | TRBD2 | TRBV24-1 | CATSDRLAVRDEQFF | TGTGCCACCAGCGACAGACTAGCGGTGCGGGATGAGCAGTTCTTC
16 | few | TRBJ1-3 | TRBD1 | TRBV3-1/TRBV3-2 | CASSQGQGAGENTIYF | TGTGCCAGCAGCCAAGGACAGGGGGCTGGGGAAAACACCATATATTTT
13 | NA | TRBJ1-1 | NA | TRBV11-2 | CASSSNGGTEAFF | TGTGCCAGCAGCTCAAACGGGGGCACTGAAGCTTTCTTT
14 | NA | TRBJ1-2 | NA | TRBV5-6 | CASSLARVYYGYTF | TGTGCCAGCAGCTTGGCTCGGGTATATTATGGCTACACCTTC
17 | NA | TRBJ2-2 | NA | TRBV28 | CASSTASVRTGTGELFF | TGTGCCAGCAGTACCGCTAGCGTCCGTACGGGCACCGGGGAGCTGTTTTTT